This section outlines one T cell receptor (beta chain) sequence together with its context. The antigen is undetermined. At least 7 million PBMCs were isolated per sample. The data derive from a study of blood T cells in healthy people across ages. Study conclusions and caveats: Conclusively comparing naive with antigen-experienced cells was impossible with unsorted PBMCs. Observed TCR beta diversity showed a strong correlation with the percentage of naive T cells as measured by flow cytometry. Donor CMV infection status was unknown, possibly confounding age-related changes in expanded clonotypes.

V shed 6 bases and J shed 5 bases, with 17 bases lying between them. The germline V gene has CDR1 KGHSH and CDR2 LQKENI. CDR3 size: 14 residues. A second about 7 to 12 cycle PCR used barcoded and J-beta primers. TCRdb reprocessed the 5' RACE reads with MiXCR, giving one entry per CDR3 protein. Of about 1,800,000 distinct CDR3 sequences in the sample, roughly 28% were seen once. This TCR was recovered from a woman aged 25 to 45 in good health. The rearrangement links TRBV18 to TRBJ2-7, with D unresolved. Source material: blood. The CDR3 here is CASSNWVDSHEQYF. In DNA, the CDR3 is TGTGCCAGCTCGAACTGGGTGGATTCCCACGAGCAGTACTTC.